What follows are 24 T cell receptor beta chains derived from one specimen sequenced in a study of human T cells and chemical hapten exposure. In TCRdb, the RACE reads were re-called with MiXCR into one record per CDR3 protein. The data contain 45,000 to 60,000 distinct CDR3 sequences, approximately 9.8% of them singletons. This sample's time point: pre-sensitization, week 0. Described treatment: therapeutic diphenylcyclopropenone sensitization with weekly scalp DPC. Sequencing was performed on whole blood, taken in connection with sensitization to the hapten diphenylcyclopropenone (DPC). All receptors derive from a woman in her forties with alopecia areata. Some clones in this sample may be carry-over from other donors' samples.

This clonotype was picked up many times. This rearrangement joins TRBV6-5 to TRBJ2-1; D gene uncertain. The CDR3 loop spans 13 amino acids. Per germline, CDR1 MNHEY and CDR2 SVGAGI. V lost 5 bases, J lost 10 bases, and 15 bases lay in between. CDR3 loop: CASSPGRRSEQFF. The CDR3 coding sequence is TGTGCCAGCAGTCCTGGACGGCGCTCGGAGCAGTTCTTC.

The rearrangement links TRBV6-1 to TRBJ1-5, with 8 nucleotides matching TRBD1. From germline, CDR1 is MNHNS and CDR2 SASEGT. J gave up 5 bases and V 8 bases, and 14 bases lay outside the gene matches. The CDR3 sequence is 16 residues long. CDR3 loop: CASVRDRTRGYQPQHF. The CDR3 DNA sequence: TGTGCCAGCGTGAGGGACAGGACGCGAGGATATCAGCCCCAGCATTTT.

This clonotype has more than one count but fewer than ten. DNA of the CDR3: TGTGCCAGCAGCCAAGATGGTCGCAGGGAAAAACTGTTTTTT. Amino acid sequence: CASSQDGRREKLFF. V is TRBV3-1 and J is TRBJ1-4; D is undetermined. The CDR3 has 14 amino acids. CDR1 and CDR2 (germline): LGHDT, YNNKEL (reference sequence). The ends were cut back, 0 bases at V and 8 bases at J, with 10 bases in the middle.

In this sample, this clonotype turned up a few times. This rearrangement joins TRBV6-5 to TRBJ1-5; D might be TRBD1 (6 bases). Trimming removed 9 bases at V and 7 bases at J, with 19 bases between. The CDR3 length is 14 residues. Per germline, CDR1 MNHEY and CDR2 SVGAGI. The CDR3 reads CARGGALGKQPQHF. The DNA of the CDR3 is TGTGCCAGAGGGGGAGCCTTGGGGAAACAGCCCCAGCATTTT.

The table lists this clonotype with a few counts. The chain links TRBV7-9 to TRBJ1-2; 11 positions match TRBD1. CDR1 SEHNR and CDR2 FQNEAQ come from the germline V gene (reference sequence). The CDR3 is 15 amino acids. V lost 3 bases and J lost 7; bases outside the gene matches: 7. CDR3 DNA sequence: TGTGCCAGCAGCTTCGCCGGGACAGGGGGTGGTGGCTACACCTTC. Encoded protein: CASSFAGTGGGGYTF.

This clonotype was detected many times. V usage is TRBV4-1 and J usage is TRBJ1-2; D is unresolved. The CDR3 has 16 amino acids. Germline V gene lookup returns CDR1 MGHRA and CDR2 YSYEKL. V was cut by 4 bases and J by 2 bases, with 17 bases left in between. As DNA, the CDR3 is TGCGCCAGCAGCCGAATAGGGCCTGAACAGAACTATGGCTACACCTTC. Its translation is CASSRIGPEQNYGYTF.

This clonotype was recorded at least ten times. V and J are TRBV28 and TRBJ1-5; D is ambiguous. This CDR3 is 11 amino acids long. CDR1 is MDHEN, CDR2 SYDVKM, per germline. V dropped 6 bases and J dropped 6 bases, with 6 bases sitting between them. The CDR3 loop is CASSSSQPQHF. The DNA of the CDR3 is TGTGCCAGCAGCTCAAGTCAGCCCCAGCATTTT.

This clonotype was seen at least ten times. The chain is built from TRBV6-4 and TRBJ2-3, with D perhaps TRBD2 (5 bases). The V gene's germline CDR1 is MRHNA and CDR2 SNTAGT. The V gene lost 5 bases and the J gene lost 0 bases, with 15 bases spanning the gap. The length of the CDR3 is 16 residues. The CDR3 sequence: CASSQGASGSTDTQYF. Written as DNA, the CDR3 is TGTGCCAGCAGTCAAGGAGCTTCGGGGAGCACAGATACGCAGTATTTT.

This clonotype was counted only a few times. This chain links TRBV11-2 with TRBJ2-3, with a possible D match to TRBD1 (5 bases). The CDR3 is made up of 13 amino acids. Germline CDR1 SGHAT, CDR2 FQNNGV. With 4 bases removed from V and 4 bases from J, the gap between germline ends came to 9 bases. The DNA for the CDR3 is TGTGCCAGCAGCTGGGGCCGATCAGATACGCAGTATTTT. Translation gives CASSWGRSDTQYF.

The table lists this clonotype with a few counts. This chain connects TRBV28 to TRBJ1-2; D gene ambiguous. The CDR3 runs to 11 residues. From germline, CDR1 is MDHEN and CDR2 SYDVKM. The V and J ends lost 6 bases and 8 bases respectively, with 10 bases between them. The DNA for the CDR3 is TGTGCCAGCAGGGGCGCGAAGGGCTACACCTTC. Its translation: CASRGAKGYTF.

This clonotype was counted at least ten times. In DNA, the CDR3 is TGTGCCAGCAGCCGGACAGTGAACACTGAAGCTTTCTTT. It codes for CASSRTVNTEAFF. This chain joins TRBV7-6 and TRBJ1-1, with a tentative D call TRBD1 (6 bases). The CDR3 sequence is 13 residues long. The germline V gene encodes CDR1 SGHVS and CDR2 FNYEAQ. Trimming removed 5 bases from V and 0 bases from J, with 7 bases in between.

This clonotype was seen repeatedly, ten times or more. V usage is TRBV3-1 and J usage is TRBJ2-7, with D possibly matching TRBD1 (6 bases). Germline CDR1 reads LGHDT; CDR2 reads YNNKEL (reference sequence). With 4 bases removed from V and 4 bases from J, the gap between germline ends came to 11 bases. The CDR3 spans 13 residues. Written as DNA, the CDR3 is TGTGCCAGCAGCCGGGACACTATTTACGAGCAGTACTTC. Amino acids: CASSRDTIYEQYF.

This clonotype was picked up many times. This chain joins TRBV6-6 and TRBJ2-1; TRBD1 is a possible D gene (5 bases). From germline, CDR1 is MNHNY and CDR2 SVGAGI (reference sequence). Deletions cut 5 bases from V and 7 bases from J, with 12 bases between. This CDR3 has 13 residues. The CDR3, as DNA: TGTGCCAGCAGTGAAGGGGCCTCAAATGAGCAGTTCTTC. This translates into CASSEGASNEQFF.

This clonotype was found many times. The chain is built from TRBV7-2 and TRBJ2-7; D may be TRBD2 (5 bases). The CDR3 has 13 residues. From germline, CDR1 is SGHTA and CDR2 FQGNSA. Trimming pared 0 bases from V and 5 bases from J, leaving 8 bases between. The CDR3 here is CASSLAHGDEQYF. The CDR3 DNA reads as TGTGCCAGCAGCTTAGCGCACGGGGACGAGCAGTACTTC. Based on the CDR3 plus reference TRBV7-2 and TRBJ2-7, the full variable domain is GAGVSQSPSNKVTEKGKDVELRCDPISGHTALYWYRQSLGQGLEFLIYFQGNSAPDKSGLPSDRFSAERTGGSVSTLTIQRTQQEDSAVYLCASSLAHGDEQYFGPGTRLTVT.

The rearrangement links TRBV20-1 to TRBJ1-6, with 10 bases lining up with TRBD1. The CDR3 is 18 residues long. Germline V gene data show CDR1 as DFQATT and CDR2 as SNEGSKA (reference sequence). The V and J ends lost 1 base and 0 bases, in that order; junction bases with no gene match: 6. The CDR3 loop reads CSARGGQGSLSYNSPLHF. For the CDR3, the DNA is TGCAGTGCTAGAGGGGGACAGGGGTCTCTCTCCTATAATTCACCCCTCCACTTT.

This clonotype appeared many times. This chain links TRBV24-1 with TRBJ2-2; weak D call: TRBD2 (6 bases). Germline CDR1 reads KGHDR; CDR2 reads SFDVKD. Trimming removed 9 bases at V and 2 bases at J, with 15 bases between. The CDR3 extends over 15 amino acids. CDR3 amino acids: CATSRAGINTGELFF. CDR3 sequence (DNA): TGTGCCACCTCCCGGGCGGGGATAAACACCGGGGAGCTGTTTTTT.

This clonotype was recorded many times. This chain joins TRBV4-1 and TRBJ1-6, with D unclear. CDR3 length: 16 residues. The V and J ends lost 2 bases and 7 bases respectively, with 15 bases between them. Germline V lookup: CDR1 MGHRA, CDR2 YSYEKL. The CDR3 coding sequence is TGCGCCAGCAGCCAATTACTTACGCGATGGAATTCACCCCTCCACTTT. It yields the protein CASSQLLTRWNSPLHF.

The sample holds many counts of this clonotype. The chain has TRBV12-3 or TRBV12-4 and TRBJ1-6, with 8 bases fitting TRBD1. This CDR3 is built from 17 residues. Trimming at V came to 6 bases and at J to 10 bases, leaving 17 bases not matched to a gene. The CDR3 region is CASSLRGLGQGESPLHF. The CDR3 nucleotides are TGTGCCAGCAGCCTGCGGGGTCTCGGACAGGGTGAATCACCCCTCCACTTT.

This clonotype was seen ten or more times. V usage is TRBV3-1 and J usage is TRBJ2-5; D is perhaps TRBD2 (5 bases). In germline, CDR1 is LGHDT, CDR2 YNNKEL (reference sequence). This CDR3 contains 13 residues. V was pared by 3 bases and J by 1 base, with 6 bases between. The CDR3 DNA is TGTGCCAGCAGCCAGGACTTCCAAGAGACCCAGTACTTC. Amino acid sequence: CASSQDFQETQYF.

This clonotype was observed a handful of times. This rearrangement joins TRBV7-9 to TRBJ2-1; a weak D match, TRBD2 (5 bases). Trimming took off 5 bases at V and 4 bases at J, with 15 bases between the two ends. CDR3 length equals 15 residues. The V gene's germline CDR1 is SEHNR and CDR2 FQNEAQ (reference sequence). The CDR3 spells CASSPSLVRYNEQFF. Here the CDR3 DNA reads TGTGCCAGCAGCCCTAGCCTCGTCAGATACAATGAGCAGTTCTTC.

V and J are TRBV7-2 and TRBJ1-1; D is possibly TRBD1 (5 bases). The CDR3 is 16 residues long. The V and J ends lost 5 bases and 1 base respectively, with 17 bases between them. Germline V gene sequence: CDR1 SGHTA, CDR2 FQGNSA. CDR3 amino acids: CASSPSWGGSNTEAFF. For the CDR3, the DNA is TGTGCCAGCAGCCCCTCTTGGGGGGGATCGAACACTGAAGCTTTCTTT.

The chain uses TRBV6-6 and TRBJ2-7; 10 positions match TRBD2. V gave up 6 bases and J gave up 4 bases; unmatched junction bases: 9. CDR3 size: 15 residues. Looked up from germline, CDR1 is MNHNY and CDR2 is SVGAGI (reference sequence). The CDR3 loop reads CASREPGTSEYEQYF. Written as DNA, the CDR3 is TGTGCCAGCAGGGAACCCGGGACTAGCGAGTACGAGCAGTACTTC.

This chain uses TRBV7-6 with TRBJ2-7; D gene ambiguous. This CDR3 spans 16 amino acids. The ends were cut back, 2 bases at V and 4 bases at J, with 18 bases in the middle. Germline V CDR1 and CDR2: SGHVS, FNYEAQ. CDR3 region: CASSLTEAQLGYEQYF. The CDR3 bases are TGTGCCAGCAGCTTAACAGAAGCTCAGTTGGGATACGAGCAGTACTTC.

The gene calls are TRBV20-1 and TRBJ1-1; 7 positions match TRBD1. Germline lookup yields CDR1 DFQATT and CDR2 SNEGSKA (reference sequence). Trimming removed 5 bases from V and 2 bases from J; junction bases left unmatched: 14. There are 16 residues in the CDR3. The CDR3 loop reads CSALSGQLKLNTEAFF. CDR3 DNA: TGCAGTGCTTTATCGGGACAGCTTAAGCTTAACACTGAAGCTTTCTTT.